The sequence of this T cell receptor (beta chain) was determined in a study of CD8 T cells in Susac syndrome. Study conclusions and caveats: As the study acknowledged, the number of individuals in its TCR sequencing and HLA analysis was relatively small.

Random hexamers were used to reverse transcribe an amount of about 0.5 to 1 ug RNA. Multiplex immunoSEQ PCR targeted 54 Vbeta and 13 Jbeta TCR beta segments. TCRdb reanalysed the immunoSEQ multiplex PCR reads using MiXCR and keeps one entry per CDR3 protein. The sample shows 200,000 to 250,000 distinct CDR3 sequences, about 96% of them seen only once. Sequencing of TCR beta was carried out in blood CD8+ and CD4+ T cells. This CDR3 region has 14 residues. V was pared by 3 bases and J by 7 bases, with 7 bases of the junction left unmatched. About this clonotype itself: Antigen: not known.

This sequence was found in a human donor with multiple sclerosis. The chain has TRBV12-3 or TRBV12-4 and TRBJ1-2; 8 positions agree with TRBD1. Sequencing was carried out using CD4+ T cells from PBMCs. CDR3 in amino acids: CASSFRDRRSGYTF. CDR3 DNA: TGTGCCAGCAGTTTCCGGGACAGGAGATCTGGCTACACCTTC.